This T cell receptor beta chain was obtained from a study of blood T cell repertoires in COVID-19. On the study more broadly: COVID-19 samples, acute and convalescent, were from the United States, Italy and Spain.

Between the trimmed V and J ends, which lost 1 base and 7 bases, there was a span of 17 bases. The CDR3 has 16 residues. Germline CDR1 reads WNHNN; CDR2 reads SYGVQD (reference sequence). Using immunoSEQ multiplex PCR, the repertoire was profiled, and TCRdb retains in-frame clones only, with some absent. The sample holds 150,000 to 200,000 clones, 88% seen once. The specimen sequenced was peripheral blood. The chain recombines TRBV10-1 with TRBJ2-1; D is possibly TRBD1 (5 bases). This sequence originates from a human donor in a cohort sampled during active COVID-19. In nucleotides, the CDR3 is TGCGCCAGCAGTGAGTTTACAGGCCCACTAAGGAATGAGCAGTTCTTC. This sequence encodes CASSEFTGPLRNEQFF.